These T cell receptor beta chains were read from a single sample in a study of radiotherapy plus CTLA-4 blockade in lung cancer. Method: immunoSEQ multiplex PCR; TCRdb's copy keeps in-frame clones and lacks some. The sample lists roughly 100,000 clones, approximately 78% occurring once. The material sequenced was peripheral blood, taken from a patient treated with radiotherapy plus ipilimumab. These receptor sequences come from a human donor with non-small cell lung cancer that progressed on radiotherapy plus ipilimumab. Each CDR3 is given with its conserved first and last residue. Each record gives: clone size, CDR3 length, V gene, D gene, J gene, CDR3 protein, CDR3 DNA. A D gene is named only where the DNA matches it firmly. Part of the rows lack a size; the others show once, few, many or a class for expanded clones.

size: once; length: 14; V: TRBV6-6; D: TRBD1; J: TRBJ2-7; CDR3: CASSYRDRVYEQYF; DNA: TGTGCCAGCAGTTACAGGGACAGAGTCTACGAGCAGTACTTC
size: NA; length: 18; V: TRBV27; D: TRBD2; J: TRBJ2-2; CDR3: CASSLDTGLAGAGGELFF; DNA: TGTGCCAGCAGTTTAGACACCGGACTAGCGGGAGCAGGCGGGGAGCTGTTTTTT
size: NA; length: 16; V: TRBV6-6; D: NA; J: TRBJ2-1; CDR3: CASSGLTGEGYNEQFF; DNA: TGTGCCAGCAGTGGACTGACAGGGGAGGGGTACAATGAGCAGTTCTTC
size: few; length: 15; V: TRBV6-5; D: NA; J: TRBJ2-3; CDR3: CASSSARGKTDTQYF; DNA: TGTGCCAGCAGCAGCGCGAGGGGCAAAACAGATACGCAGTATTTT
size: NA; length: 11; V: TRBV23-1; D: TRBD2; J: TRBJ2-7; CDR3: CANPAGDEQYF; DNA: TGCGCCAACCCCGCGGGGGACGAGCAGTACTTC
size: NA; length: 13; V: TRBV27; D: TRBD1; J: TRBJ2-7; CDR3: CASSTGGRYEQYF; DNA: TGTGCCAGCAGCACAGGGGGGAGGTACGAGCAGTACTTC
size: NA; length: 16; V: TRBV11-2; D: TRBD1; J: TRBJ2-7; CDR3: CASSPKKDRGAYEQYF; DNA: TGTGCCAGCAGCCCTAAAAAGGACAGGGGGGCCTACGAGCAGTACTTC
size: NA; length: 14; V: TRBV28; D: NA; J: TRBJ1-2; CDR3: CASRLLDTGYGYTF; DNA: TGTGCCAGCAGACTCCTGGACACGGGCTATGGCTACACCTTC
size: NA; length: 15; V: TRBV5-1; D: NA; J: TRBJ2-5; CDR3: CASSLEARSEETQYF; DNA: TGCGCCAGCAGCTTGGAGGCTCGTTCGGAAGAGACCCAGTACTTC
size: NA; length: 15; V: TRBV5-4; D: TRBD2; J: TRBJ2-7; CDR3: CASSGETSPISEQYF; DNA: TGTGCCAGCAGCGGAGAGACTAGCCCCATCTCCGAGCAGTACTTC
size: NA; length: 13; V: TRBV5-1; D: NA; J: TRBJ2-1; CDR3: CASTLAEDNEQFF; DNA: TGCGCCAGCACTTTAGCGGAAGACAATGAGCAGTTCTTC
size: NA; length: 16; V: TRBV7-6; D: TRBD2; J: TRBJ2-3; CDR3: CASTLEAGWVTDTQYF; DNA: TGTGCCAGCACCCTCGAAGCGGGATGGGTCACAGATACGCAGTATTTT
size: NA; length: 18; V: TRBV7-2; D: NA; J: TRBJ2-3; CDR3: CASSTSWTVFPSTDTQYF; DNA: TGTGCCAGCAGCACCTCCTGGACAGTTTTCCCTAGCACAGATACGCAGTATTTT
size: NA; length: 13; V: TRBV4-2; D: NA; J: TRBJ2-2; CDR3: CASSQEWAGELFF; DNA: TGTGCCAGCAGCCAAGAGTGGGCCGGGGAGCTGTTTTTT
size: NA; length: 15; V: TRBV6-1; D: NA; J: TRBJ1-3; CDR3: CASSFDSYSGNTIYF; DNA: TGTGCCAGCAGTTTTGACAGTTACTCTGGAAACACCATATATTTT
size: NA; length: 15; V: TRBV6-5; D: TRBD2; J: TRBJ2-3; CDR3: CASKDLAGATDTQYF; DNA: TGTGCCAGCAAAGATCTAGCGGGAGCTACAGATACGCAGTATTTT
size: NA; length: 17; V: TRBV27; D: TRBD1; J: TRBJ2-7; CDR3: CASSLSPPGQPSYEQYF; DNA: TGTGCCAGCAGTTTATCGCCCCCGGGACAGCCATCCTACGAGCAGTACTTC
size: NA; length: 16; V: TRBV5-5; D: NA; J: TRBJ2-2; CDR3: CASSLVAGRNTGELFF; DNA: TGTGCCAGCAGCTTGGTGGCGGGGCGAAACACCGGGGAGCTGTTTTTT
size: NA; length: 18; V: TRBV4-1; D: TRBD1; J: TRBJ1-1; CDR3: CASSQPRDRADVDTEAFF; DNA: TGCGCCAGCAGCCAACCCCGCGACAGGGCCGATGTCGACACTGAAGCTTTCTTT
size: NA; length: 13; V: TRBV6-6; D: NA; J: TRBJ2-5; CDR3: CASSSGAGETQYF; DNA: TGTGCCAGCAGTTCAGGGGCGGGGGAGACCCAGTACTTC